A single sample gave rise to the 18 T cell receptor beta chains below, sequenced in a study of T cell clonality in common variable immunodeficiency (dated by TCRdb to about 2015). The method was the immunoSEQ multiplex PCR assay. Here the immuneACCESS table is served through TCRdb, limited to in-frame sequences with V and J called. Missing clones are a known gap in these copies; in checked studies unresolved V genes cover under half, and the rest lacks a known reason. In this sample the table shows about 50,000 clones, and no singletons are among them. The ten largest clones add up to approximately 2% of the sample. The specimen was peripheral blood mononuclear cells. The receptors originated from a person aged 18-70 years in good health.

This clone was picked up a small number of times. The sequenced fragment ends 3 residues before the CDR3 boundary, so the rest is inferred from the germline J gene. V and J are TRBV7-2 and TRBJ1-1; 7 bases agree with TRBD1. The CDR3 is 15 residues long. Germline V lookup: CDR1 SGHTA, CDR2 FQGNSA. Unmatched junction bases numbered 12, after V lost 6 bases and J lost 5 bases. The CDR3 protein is CASSFTTGLGTEAFF. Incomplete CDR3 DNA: TGTGCCAGCAGTTTCACGACAGGGCTGGGGACTGAA. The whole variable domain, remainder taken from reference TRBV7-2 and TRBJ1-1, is GAGVSQSPSNKVTEKGKDVELRCDPISGHTALYWYRQSLGQGLEFLIYFQGNSAPDKSGLPSDRFSAERTGGSVSTLTIQRTQQEDSAVYLCASSFTTGLGTEAFFGQGTRLTVV.

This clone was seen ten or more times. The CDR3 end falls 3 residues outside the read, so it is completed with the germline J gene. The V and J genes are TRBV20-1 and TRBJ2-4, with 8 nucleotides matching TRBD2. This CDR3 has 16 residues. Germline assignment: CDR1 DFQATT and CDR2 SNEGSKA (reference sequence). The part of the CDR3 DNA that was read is TGCAGTGCTAGCAGGTCCGGGGGGGCCATGGGAGAGACT. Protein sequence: CSASRSGGAMGET. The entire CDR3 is CSASRSGGAMGETQYF.

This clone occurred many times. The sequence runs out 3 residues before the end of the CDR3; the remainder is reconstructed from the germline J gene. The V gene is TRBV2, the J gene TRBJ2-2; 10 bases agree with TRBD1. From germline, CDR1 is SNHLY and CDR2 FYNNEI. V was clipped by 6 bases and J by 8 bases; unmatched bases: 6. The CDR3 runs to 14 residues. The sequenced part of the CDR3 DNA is TGTGCCAGCAGAGGGACAGGGGTCGATGGGGAG. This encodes CASRGTGVDGE. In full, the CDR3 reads CASRGTGVDGELFF.

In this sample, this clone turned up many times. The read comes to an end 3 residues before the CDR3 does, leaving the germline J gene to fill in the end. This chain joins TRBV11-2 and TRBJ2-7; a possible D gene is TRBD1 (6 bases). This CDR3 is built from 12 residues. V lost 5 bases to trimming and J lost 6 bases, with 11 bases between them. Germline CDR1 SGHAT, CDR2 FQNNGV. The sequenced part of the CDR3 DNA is TGTGCCAGCAGCAGGGGGATTCTCGAG. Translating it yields CASSRGILE. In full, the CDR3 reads CASSRGILEQYF.

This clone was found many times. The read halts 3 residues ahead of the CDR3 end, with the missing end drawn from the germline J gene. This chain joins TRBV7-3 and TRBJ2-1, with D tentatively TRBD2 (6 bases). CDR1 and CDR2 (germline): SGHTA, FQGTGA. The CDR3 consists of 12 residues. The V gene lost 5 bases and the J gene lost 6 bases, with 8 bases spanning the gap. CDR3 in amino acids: CASSPGVNEQFF. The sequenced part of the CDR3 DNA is TGTGCCAGCAGCCCGGGGGTCAATGAG.

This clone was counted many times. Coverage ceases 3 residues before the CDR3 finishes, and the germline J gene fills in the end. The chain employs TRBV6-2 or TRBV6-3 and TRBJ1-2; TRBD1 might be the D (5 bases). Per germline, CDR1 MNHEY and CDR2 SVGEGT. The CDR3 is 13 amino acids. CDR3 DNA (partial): TGTGCCAGCAGTTATCGGGAGACAGATACC. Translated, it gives CASSYRETDT. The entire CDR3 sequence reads CASSYRETDTYTF.

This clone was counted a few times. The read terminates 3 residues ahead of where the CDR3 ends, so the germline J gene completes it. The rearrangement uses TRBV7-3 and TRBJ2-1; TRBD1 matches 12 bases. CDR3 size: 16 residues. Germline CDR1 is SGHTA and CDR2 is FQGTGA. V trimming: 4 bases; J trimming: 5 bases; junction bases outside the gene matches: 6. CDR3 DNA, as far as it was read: TGTGCCAGCAGCTCAGGGGGACAGGGGGCCCACAATGAG. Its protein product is CASSSGGQGAHNE. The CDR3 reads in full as CASSSGGQGAHNEQFF.

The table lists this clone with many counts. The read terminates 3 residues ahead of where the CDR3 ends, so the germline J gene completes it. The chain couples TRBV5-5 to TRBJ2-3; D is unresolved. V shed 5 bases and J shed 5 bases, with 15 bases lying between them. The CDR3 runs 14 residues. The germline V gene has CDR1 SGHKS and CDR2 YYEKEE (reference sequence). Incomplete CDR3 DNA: TGTGCCAGCAGTCACCCTCCTACCCAAGATACG. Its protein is CASSHPPTQDT. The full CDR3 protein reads CASSHPPTQDTQYF.

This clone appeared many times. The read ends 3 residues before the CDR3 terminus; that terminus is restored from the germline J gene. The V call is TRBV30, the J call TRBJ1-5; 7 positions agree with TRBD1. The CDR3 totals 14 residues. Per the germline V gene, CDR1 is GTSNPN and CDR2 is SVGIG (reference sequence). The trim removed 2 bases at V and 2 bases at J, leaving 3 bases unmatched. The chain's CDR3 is CAWSPQGGNQPQHF. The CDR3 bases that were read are TGTGCCTGGAGTCCCCAGGGGGGCAATCAGCCC.

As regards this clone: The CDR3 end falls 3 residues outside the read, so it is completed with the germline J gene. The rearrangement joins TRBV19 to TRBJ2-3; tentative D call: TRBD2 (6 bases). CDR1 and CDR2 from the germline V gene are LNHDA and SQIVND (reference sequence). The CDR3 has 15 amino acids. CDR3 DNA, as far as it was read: TGTGCCAGTAGCCTCTTTCCGGGAGCCGGGGAGACG. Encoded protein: CASSLFPGAGET. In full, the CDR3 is CASSLFPGAGETQYF. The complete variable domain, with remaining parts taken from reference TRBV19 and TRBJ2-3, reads DGGITQSPKYLFRKEGQNVTLSCEQNLNHDAMYWYRQDPGQGLRLIYYSQIVNDFQKGDIAEGYSVSREKKESFPLTVTSAQKNPTAFYLCASSLFPGAGETQYFGPGTRLTVL.

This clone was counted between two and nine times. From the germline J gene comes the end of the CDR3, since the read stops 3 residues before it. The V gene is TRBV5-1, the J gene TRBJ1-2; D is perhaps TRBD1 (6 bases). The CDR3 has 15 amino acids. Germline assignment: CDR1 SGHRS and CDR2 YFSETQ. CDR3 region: CASSFFPSRDNDYTF. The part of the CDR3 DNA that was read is TGCGCCAGCAGCTTTTTCCCTAGCCGGGACAATGAC.

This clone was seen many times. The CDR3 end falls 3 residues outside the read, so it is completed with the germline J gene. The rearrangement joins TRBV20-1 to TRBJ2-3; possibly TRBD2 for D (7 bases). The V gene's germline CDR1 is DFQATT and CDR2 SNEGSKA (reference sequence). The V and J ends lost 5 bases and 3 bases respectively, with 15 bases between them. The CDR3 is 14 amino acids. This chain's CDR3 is CSALGGPGTDTQYF. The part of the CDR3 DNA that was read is TGCAGTGCTCTCGGGGGGCCGGGGACAGATACG.

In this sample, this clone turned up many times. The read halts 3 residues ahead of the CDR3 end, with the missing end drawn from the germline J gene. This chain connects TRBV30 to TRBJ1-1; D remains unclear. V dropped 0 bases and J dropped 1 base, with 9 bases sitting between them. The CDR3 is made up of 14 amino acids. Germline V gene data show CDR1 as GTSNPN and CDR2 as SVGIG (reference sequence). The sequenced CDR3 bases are TGTGCCTGGAGTGTAGGTAGCTGGAACACTGAA. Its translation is CAWSVGSWNTE. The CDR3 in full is CAWSVGSWNTEAFF.

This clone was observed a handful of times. CDR3 sequence: CASSLGTGRETQYF. Partial CDR3 DNA: TGTGCCAGCAGCTTAGGCACAGGGAGGGAGACC. The chain joins TRBV7-6 to TRBJ2-5; D may correspond to TRBD1 or TRBD2 (6 bases each). The CDR3 end falls 3 residues outside the read, so it is completed with the germline J gene. The CDR3 loop spans 14 amino acids. Germline loops: CDR1 SGHVS, CDR2 FNYEAQ. Trimming took 1 base from V and 5 from J, leaving 11 bases between them.

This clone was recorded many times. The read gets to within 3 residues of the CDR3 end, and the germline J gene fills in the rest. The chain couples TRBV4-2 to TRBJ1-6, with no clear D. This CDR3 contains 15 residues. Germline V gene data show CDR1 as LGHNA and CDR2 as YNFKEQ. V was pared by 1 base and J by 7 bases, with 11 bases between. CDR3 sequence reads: CASSQGKSQNSPLHF. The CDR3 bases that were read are TGTGCCAGCAGCCAAGGAAAGTCTCAGAATTCACCC.

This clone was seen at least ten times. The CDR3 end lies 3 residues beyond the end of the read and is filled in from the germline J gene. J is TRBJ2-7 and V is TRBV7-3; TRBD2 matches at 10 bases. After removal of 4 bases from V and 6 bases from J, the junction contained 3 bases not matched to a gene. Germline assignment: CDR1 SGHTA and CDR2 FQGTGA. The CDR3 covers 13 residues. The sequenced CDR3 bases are TGTGCCAGCAGCTGGGGACTAGCGAGCGAG. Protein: CASSWGLASE. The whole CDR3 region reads CASSWGLASEQYF. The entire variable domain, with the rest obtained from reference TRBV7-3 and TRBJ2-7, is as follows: GAGVSQTPSNKVTEKGKYVELRCDPISGHTALYWYRQSLGQGPEFLIYFQGTGAADDSGLPNDRFFAVRPEGSVSTLKIQRTERGDSAVYLCASSWGLASEQYFGPGTRLTVT.

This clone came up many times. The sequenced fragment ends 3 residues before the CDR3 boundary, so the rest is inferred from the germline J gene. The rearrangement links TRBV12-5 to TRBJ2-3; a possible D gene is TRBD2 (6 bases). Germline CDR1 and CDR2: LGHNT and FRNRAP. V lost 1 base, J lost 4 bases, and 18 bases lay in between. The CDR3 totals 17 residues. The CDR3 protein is CASGLAQLAQEADTQYF. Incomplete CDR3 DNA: TGTGCTAGTGGTTTGGCCCAACTAGCACAGGAGGCAGATACG.

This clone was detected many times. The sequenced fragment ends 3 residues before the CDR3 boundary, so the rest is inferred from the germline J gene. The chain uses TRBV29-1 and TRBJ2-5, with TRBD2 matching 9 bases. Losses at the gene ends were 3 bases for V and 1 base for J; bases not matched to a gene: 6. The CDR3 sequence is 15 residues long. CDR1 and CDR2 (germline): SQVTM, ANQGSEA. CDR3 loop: CSVERAGGFQETQYF. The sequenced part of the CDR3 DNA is TGCAGCGTTGAGCGAGCGGGAGGATTCCAAGAGACC.